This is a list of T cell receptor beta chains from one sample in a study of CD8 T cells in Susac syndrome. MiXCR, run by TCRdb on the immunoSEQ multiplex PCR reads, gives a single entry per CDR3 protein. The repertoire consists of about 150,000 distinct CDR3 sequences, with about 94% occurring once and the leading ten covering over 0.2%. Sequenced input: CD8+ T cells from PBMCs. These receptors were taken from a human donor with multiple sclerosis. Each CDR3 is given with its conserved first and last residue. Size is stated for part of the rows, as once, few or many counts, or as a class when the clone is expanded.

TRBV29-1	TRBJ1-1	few	CSVGRSNTEAFF
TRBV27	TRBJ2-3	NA	CASSQRGGASDTQYF
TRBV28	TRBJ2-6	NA	CASRSSFGAGTSSGANVLTF
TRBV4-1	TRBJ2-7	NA	CASSADLPGTPYYEQYF
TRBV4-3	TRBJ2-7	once	CASSRADRGVHEQYF
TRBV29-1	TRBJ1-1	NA	CSVITTEAFF
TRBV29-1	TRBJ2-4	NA	CSVGRVGTKNIQYF
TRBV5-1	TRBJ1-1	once	CASSLGTGGREAFF
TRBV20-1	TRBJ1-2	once	CSAGPPTESNYGYTF
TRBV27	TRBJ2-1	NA	CASSFTGVVGYNEQFF
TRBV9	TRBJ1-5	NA	CASSVAGQSNQPQHF
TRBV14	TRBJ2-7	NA	CASSLQRPGPLGYEQYF
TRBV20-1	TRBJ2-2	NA	CSVLRGAGELFF
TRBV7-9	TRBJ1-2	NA	CASSPSREPNYGYTF
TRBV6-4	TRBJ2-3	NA	CASRKGSSTDTQYF
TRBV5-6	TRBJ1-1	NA	CASSPGTGGEAFF
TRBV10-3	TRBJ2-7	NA	CAISEFLADYEQYF
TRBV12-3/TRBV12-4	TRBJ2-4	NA	CASSTGGAGRHKNIQYF
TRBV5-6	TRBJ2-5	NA	CASSLPPRDNQETQYF
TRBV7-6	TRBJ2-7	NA	CASNPGLNSYEQYF
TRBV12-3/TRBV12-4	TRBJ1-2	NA	CASSNRAFNYGYTF
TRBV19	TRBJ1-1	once	CASSIAPYAEAFF
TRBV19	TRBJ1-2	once	CASGRGGLAGYTF
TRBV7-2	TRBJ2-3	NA	CASSSKLSGASTDTQYF
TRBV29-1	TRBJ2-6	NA	CSVRDQGPNSSGANVLTF
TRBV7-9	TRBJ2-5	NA	CASSPPGFQETQYF
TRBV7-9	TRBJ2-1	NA	CASSKLAGGLNEQFF
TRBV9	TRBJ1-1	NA	CASSVVMGTEAFF
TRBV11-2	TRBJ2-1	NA	CASTRERGEQFF
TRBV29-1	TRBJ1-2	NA	CSVEVRYGYTF
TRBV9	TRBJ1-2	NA	CASSVETGDPYGYTF